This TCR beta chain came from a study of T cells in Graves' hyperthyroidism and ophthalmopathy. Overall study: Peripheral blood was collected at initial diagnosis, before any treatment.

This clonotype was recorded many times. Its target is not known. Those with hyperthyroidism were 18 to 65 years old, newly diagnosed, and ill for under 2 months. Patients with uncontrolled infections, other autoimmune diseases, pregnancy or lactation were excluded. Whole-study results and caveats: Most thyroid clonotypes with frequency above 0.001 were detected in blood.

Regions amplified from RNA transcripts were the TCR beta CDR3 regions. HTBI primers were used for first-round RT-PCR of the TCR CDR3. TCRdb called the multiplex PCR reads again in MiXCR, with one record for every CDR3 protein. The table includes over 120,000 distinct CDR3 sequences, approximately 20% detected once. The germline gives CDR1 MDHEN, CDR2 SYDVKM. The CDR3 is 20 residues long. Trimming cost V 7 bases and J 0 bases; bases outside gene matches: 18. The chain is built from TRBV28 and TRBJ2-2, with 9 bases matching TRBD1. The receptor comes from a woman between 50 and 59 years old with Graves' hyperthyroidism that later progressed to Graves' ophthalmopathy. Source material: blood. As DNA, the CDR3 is TGTGCCAGCACTTGGTGGGGGGGACAGGGAGAAAGGCCGAACACCGGGGAGCTGTTTTTT. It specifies CASTWWGGQGERPNTGELFF.